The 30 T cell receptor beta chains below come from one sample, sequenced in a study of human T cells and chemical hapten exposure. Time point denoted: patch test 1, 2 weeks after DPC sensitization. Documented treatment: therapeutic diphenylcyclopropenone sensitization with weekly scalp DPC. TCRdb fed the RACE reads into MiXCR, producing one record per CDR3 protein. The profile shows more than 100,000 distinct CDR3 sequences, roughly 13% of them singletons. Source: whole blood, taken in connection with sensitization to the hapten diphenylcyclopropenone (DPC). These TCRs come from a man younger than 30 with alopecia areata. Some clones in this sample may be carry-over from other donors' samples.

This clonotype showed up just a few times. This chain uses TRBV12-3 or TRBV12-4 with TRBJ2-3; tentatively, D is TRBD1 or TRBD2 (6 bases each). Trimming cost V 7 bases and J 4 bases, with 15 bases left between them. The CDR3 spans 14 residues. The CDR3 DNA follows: TGTGCCAGCAACCCAAAGGGGGGACCAGATACGCAGTATTTT. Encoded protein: CASNPKGGPDTQYF.

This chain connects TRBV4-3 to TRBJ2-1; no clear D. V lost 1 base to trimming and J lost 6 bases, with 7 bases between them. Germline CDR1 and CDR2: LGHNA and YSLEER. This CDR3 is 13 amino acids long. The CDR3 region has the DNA TGCGCCAGCAGCCAAGGGGTCCCCAATGAGCAGTTCTTC. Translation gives CASSQGVPNEQFF.

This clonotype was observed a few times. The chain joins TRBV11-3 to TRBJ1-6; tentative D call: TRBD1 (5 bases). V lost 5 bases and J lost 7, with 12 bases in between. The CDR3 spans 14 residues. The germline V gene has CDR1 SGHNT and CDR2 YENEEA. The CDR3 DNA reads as TGTGCCAGCAGCCGGGACTCCACAAATTCACCCCTCCACTTT. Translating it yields CASSRDSTNSPLHF.

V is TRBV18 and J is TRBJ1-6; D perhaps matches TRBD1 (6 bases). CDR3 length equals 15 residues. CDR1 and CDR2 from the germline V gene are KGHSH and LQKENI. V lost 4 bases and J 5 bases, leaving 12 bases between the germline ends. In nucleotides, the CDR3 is TGTGCCAGCTCACTCGGGACATTCGATAATTCACCCCTCCACTTT. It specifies CASSLGTFDNSPLHF. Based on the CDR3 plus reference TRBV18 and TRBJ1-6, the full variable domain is NAGVMQNPRHLVRRRGQEARLRCSPMKGHSHVYWYRQLPEEGLKFMVYLQKENIIDESGMPKERFSAEFPKEGPSILRIQQVVRGDSAAYFCASSLGTFDNSPLHFGNGTRLTVT.

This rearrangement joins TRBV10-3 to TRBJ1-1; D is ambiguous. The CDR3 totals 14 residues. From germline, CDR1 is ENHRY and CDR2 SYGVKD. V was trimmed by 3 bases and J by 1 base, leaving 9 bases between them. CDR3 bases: TGTGCCATCAGTGACGGACGGGAGAACACTGAAGCTTTCTTT. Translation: CAISDGRENTEAFF.

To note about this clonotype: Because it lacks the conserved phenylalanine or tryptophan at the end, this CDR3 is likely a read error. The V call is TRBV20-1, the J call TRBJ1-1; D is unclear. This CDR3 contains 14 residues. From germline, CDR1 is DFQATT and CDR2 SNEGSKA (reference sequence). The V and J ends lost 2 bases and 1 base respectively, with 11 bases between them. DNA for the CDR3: TGCAGTGCTAGATCCGGGAGGAGGAACACTGAAGCTTTCTCT. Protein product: CSARSGRRNTEAFS.

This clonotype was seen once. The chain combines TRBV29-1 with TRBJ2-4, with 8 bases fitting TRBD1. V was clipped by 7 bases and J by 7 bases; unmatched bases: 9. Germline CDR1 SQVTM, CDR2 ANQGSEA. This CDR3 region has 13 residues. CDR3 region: CSARDRGYNIQYF. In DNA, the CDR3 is TGCAGCGCCAGAGACAGGGGTTACAACATTCAGTACTTC.

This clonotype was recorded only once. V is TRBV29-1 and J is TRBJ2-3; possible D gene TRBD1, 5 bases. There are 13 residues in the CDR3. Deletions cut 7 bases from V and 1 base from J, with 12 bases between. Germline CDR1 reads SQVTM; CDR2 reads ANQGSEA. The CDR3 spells CSAPPTGTDTQYF. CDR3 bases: TGCAGCGCTCCGCCGACAGGCACAGATACGCAGTATTTT.

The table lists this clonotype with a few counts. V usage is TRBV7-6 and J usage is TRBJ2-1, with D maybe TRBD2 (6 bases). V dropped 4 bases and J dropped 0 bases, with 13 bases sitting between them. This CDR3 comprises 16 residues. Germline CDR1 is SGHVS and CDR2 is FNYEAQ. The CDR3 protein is CASSSPLGGSYNEQFF. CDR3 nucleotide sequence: TGTGCCAGCAGCTCCCCTCTGGGGGGCTCCTACAATGAGCAGTTCTTC.

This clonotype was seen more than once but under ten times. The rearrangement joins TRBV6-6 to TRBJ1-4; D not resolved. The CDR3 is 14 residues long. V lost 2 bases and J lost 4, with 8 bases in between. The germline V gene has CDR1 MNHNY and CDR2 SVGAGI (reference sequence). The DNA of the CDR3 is TGTGCCAGCAGTTACGCACGGAGTAATGAAAAACTGTTTTTT. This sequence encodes CASSYARSNEKLFF.

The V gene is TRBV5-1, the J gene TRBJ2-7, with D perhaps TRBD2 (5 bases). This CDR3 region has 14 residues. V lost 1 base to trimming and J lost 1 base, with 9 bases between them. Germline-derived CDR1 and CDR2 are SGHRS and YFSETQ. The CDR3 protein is CASSLRGESYEQYF. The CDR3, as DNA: TGCGCCAGCAGCTTGCGGGGTGAGTCCTACGAGCAGTACTTC.

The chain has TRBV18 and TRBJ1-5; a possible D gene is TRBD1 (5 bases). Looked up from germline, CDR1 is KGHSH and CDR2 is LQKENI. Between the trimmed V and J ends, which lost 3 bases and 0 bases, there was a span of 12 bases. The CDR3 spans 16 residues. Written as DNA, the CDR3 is TGTGCCAGCTCACCCGGGACGTCTATTAGCAATCAGCCCCAGCATTTT. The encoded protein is CASSPGTSISNQPQHF. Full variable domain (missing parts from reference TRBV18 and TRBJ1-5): NAGVMQNPRHLVRRRGQEARLRCSPMKGHSHVYWYRQLPEEGLKFMVYLQKENIIDESGMPKERFSAEFPKEGPSILRIQQVVRGDSAAYFCASSPGTSISNQPQHFGDGTRLSIL.

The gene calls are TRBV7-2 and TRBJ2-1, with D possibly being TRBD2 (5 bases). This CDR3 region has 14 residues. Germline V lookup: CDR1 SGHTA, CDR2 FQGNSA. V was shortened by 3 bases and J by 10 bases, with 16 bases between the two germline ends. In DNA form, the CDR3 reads TGTGCCAGCAGCTTTGTATCGGGGAAAGTCGAGCAGTTCTTC. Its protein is CASSFVSGKVEQFF.

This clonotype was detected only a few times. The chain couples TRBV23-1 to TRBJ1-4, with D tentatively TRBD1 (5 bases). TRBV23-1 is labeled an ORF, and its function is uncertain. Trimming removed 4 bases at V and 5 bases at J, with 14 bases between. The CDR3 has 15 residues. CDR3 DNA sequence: TGCGCCAGCAGTCTAGCCGACAGACCAAATGAAAAACTGTTTTTT. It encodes CASSLADRPNEKLFF.

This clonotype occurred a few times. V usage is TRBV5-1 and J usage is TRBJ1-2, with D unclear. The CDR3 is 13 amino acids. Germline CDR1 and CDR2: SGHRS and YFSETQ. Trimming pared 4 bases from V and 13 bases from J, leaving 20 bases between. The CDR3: CASSPERRPESTF. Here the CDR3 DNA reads TGCGCCAGCAGCCCTGAACGACGGCCGGAAAGCACCTTC.

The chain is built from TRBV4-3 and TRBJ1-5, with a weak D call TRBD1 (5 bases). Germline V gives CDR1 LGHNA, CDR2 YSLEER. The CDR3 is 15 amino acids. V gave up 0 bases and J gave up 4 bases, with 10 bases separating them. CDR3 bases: TGCGCCAGCAGCCAAGATCCGGGACGGAATCAGCCCCAGCATTTT. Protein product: CASSQDPGRNQPQHF.

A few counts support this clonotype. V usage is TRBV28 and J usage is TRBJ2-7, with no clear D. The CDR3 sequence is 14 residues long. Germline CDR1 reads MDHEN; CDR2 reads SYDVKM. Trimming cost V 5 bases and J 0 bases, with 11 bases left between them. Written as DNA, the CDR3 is TGTGCCAGCAGTCTCCATGGCCCCTCCTACGAGCAGTACTTC. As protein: CASSLHGPSYEQYF.

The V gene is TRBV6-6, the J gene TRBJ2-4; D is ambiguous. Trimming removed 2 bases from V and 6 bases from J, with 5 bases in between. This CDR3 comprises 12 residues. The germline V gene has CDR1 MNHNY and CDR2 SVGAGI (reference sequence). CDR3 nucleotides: TGTGCCAGCAGTTACCCCAGAAACATTCAGTACTTC. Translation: CASSYPRNIQYF.

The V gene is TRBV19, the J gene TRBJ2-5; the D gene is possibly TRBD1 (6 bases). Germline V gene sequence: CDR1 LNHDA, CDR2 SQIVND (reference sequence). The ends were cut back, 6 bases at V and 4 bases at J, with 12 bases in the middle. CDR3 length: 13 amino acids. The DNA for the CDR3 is TGTGCCAGTAGCAACAGGGTGGGAGAGACCCAGTACTTC. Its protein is CASSNRVGETQYF.

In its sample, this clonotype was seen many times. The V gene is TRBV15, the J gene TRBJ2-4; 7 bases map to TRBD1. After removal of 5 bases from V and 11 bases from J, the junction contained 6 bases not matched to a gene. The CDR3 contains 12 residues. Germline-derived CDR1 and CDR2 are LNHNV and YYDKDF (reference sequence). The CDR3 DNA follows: TGTGCCACCAGCCGCGGACAGGACCTTCAGTACTTC. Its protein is CATSRGQDLQYF.

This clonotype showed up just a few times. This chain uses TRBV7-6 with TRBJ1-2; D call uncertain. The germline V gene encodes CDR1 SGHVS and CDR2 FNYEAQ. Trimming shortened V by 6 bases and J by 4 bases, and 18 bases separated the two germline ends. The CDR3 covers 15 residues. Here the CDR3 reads CASRYEGRSLYGYTF. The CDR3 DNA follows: TGTGCCAGCAGATATGAAGGACGGAGCCTCTATGGCTACACCTTC.

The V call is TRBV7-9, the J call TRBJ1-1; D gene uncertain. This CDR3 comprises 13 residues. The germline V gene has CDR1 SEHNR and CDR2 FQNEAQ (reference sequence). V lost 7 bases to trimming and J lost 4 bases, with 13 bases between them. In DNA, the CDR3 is TGTGCCAGCACCGGAGGAGCGAGCACTGAAGCTTTCTTT. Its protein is CASTGGASTEAFF.

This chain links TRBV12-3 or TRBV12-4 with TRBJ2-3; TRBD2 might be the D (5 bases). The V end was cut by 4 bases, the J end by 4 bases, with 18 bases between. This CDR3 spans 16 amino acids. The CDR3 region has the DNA TGTGCCAGCAGTTCCGGGAAACACACTTATTCAGATACGCAGTATTTT. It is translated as CASSSGKHTYSDTQYF.

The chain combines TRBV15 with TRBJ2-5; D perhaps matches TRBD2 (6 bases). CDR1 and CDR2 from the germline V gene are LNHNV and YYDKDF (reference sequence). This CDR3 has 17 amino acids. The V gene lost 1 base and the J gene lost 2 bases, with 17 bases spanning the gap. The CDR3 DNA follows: TGTGCCACCAGCAGAGTACCTCATTCTCGGGGGCAAGAGACCCAGTACTTC. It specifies CATSRVPHSRGQETQYF.

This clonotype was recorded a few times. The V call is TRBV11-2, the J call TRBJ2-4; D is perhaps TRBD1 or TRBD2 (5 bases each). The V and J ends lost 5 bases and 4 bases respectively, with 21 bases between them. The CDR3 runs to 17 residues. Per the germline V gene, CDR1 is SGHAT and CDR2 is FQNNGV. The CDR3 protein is CASSPTSGGARKNIQYF. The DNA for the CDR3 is TGTGCCAGCAGCCCCACCAGCGGTGGGGCCCGGAAAAACATTCAGTACTTC.

The CDR3 coding sequence is TGTGCCATCAGCGGGTATACCGGGGAGCTGTTTTTT. Translated, it gives CAISGYTGELFF. This sequence joins TRBV10-3 and TRBJ2-2; D gene unclear. Germline V CDR1 and CDR2: ENHRY, SYGVKD. Trimming shortened V by 6 bases and J by 5 bases, and 7 bases separated the two germline ends. The CDR3 is 12 amino acids.

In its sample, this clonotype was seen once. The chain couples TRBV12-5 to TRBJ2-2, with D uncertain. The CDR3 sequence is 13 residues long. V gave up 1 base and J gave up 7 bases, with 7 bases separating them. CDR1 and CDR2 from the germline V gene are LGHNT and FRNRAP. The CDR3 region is CASGLAPFGELFF. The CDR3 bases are TGTGCTAGTGGTTTGGCCCCCTTCGGGGAGCTGTTTTTT.

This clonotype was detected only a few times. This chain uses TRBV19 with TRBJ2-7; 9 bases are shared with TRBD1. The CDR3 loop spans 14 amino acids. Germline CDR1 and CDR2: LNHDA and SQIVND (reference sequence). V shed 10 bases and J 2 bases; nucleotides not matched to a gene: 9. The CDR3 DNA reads TGTGCCACGCTGGGACAGGGAGCTGCCTACGAGCAGTACTTC. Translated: CATLGQGAAYEQYF.

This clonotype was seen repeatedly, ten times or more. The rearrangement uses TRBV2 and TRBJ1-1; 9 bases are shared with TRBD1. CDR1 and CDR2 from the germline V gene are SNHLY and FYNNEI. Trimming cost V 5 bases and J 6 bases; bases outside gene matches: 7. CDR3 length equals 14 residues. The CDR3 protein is CASSRDRGVAEAFF. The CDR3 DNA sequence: TGTGCCAGCAGTCGCGACAGGGGGGTCGCTGAAGCTTTCTTT. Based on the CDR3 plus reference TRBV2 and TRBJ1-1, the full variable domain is EPEVTQTPSHQVTQMGQEVILRCVPISNHLYFYWYRQILGQKVEFLVSFYNNEISEKSEIFDDQFSVERPDGSNFTLKIRSTKLEDSAMYFCASSRDRGVAEAFFGQGTRLTVV.

The CDR3 sequence: CASSEGDTEAFF. The CDR3 DNA reads as TGCGCCAGCAGCGAGGGGGACACTGAAGCTTTCTTT. The rearrangement uses TRBV5-1 and TRBJ1-1; weak D call: TRBD1 (6 bases). Between the trimmed V and J ends, which lost 4 bases and 3 bases, there was a span of 7 bases. The CDR3 covers 12 residues. Per the germline V gene, CDR1 is SGHRS and CDR2 is YFSETQ.